Listed here is a single TCR beta chain. Its recognized antigen is unknown. One base away there is no much larger clone; base qualities are not given. Reading the germline V gene gives CDR1 SGHRS and CDR2 YFSETQ. The CDR3 sequence holds 20 residues, the cysteine and phenylalanine included. Solely the CDR3 DNA is kept, with 60 bases framed from the first base. At the junction V is shortened by 0 bases and J by 3 bases; bases outside the gene matches: 14. In Seattle, one collaborating source enrolled patients while the infection was active and tracked those patients longitudinally over the course of disease. Whole blood was collected in K2EDTA tubes by collaborating institutions according to the institutions' own protocols. Collaborator samples were shipped for TCRbeta analysis as frozen whole blood, isolated PBMCs, or DNA extracted from either sample type. The sample originates from a study of blood T cell repertoires in COVID-19 (dated by TCRdb to 2018 to 2021). About the investigation overall: Collaborator samples came from the United States, Italy and Spain and covered acute and convalescent phases of COVID-19. The prospective study material was composed of cDNA or gDNA derived from T cells, B-cell-depleted T cells, or PBMCs. The dataset comprised deeply sampled blood TCRbeta repertoires from subjects exposed to, actively infected with, or recovered from COVID-19. The repertoires were made available in a free public database intended to serve as a resource for research on the immune response to SARS-CoV-2. Samples came from the ongoing ImmuneRACE study (first 160 participants) plus 1,254 subjects from 6 global collaborators. A de-identified subject ID, COVID-19 status, age in years and sex were almost always included in the sample metadata. HLA class I and class II types, where available, came from metadata supplied by the sample provider rather than from assay-based typing.

TCRbeta CDR3 regions were amplified from genomic DNA by means of the immunoSEQ Assay, a bias-controlled multiplex PCR. The original pipeline was this. The number of nucleated cells in each sample was estimated by amplification of reference gene primers within the assay. To quantify the absolute abundance of each unique TCRbeta CDR3 rearrangement, sequence reads were collapsed and filtered. For each sample, productive Simpson clonality was calculated by taking the square root of Simpson's diversity index across productive rearrangements. Drawn from immuneACCESS, this table holds only the in-frame rearrangements with V and J called that TCRdb kept. Clones are partly lost; checked studies trace under half to an unresolved V gene and leave the rest unexplained. The D gene and trimming were derived from the DNA, and the V and J assignments and clone size from that table. This sample comprises 300,000 to 400,000 clones, roughly 90% of them detected only once. In total, the top ten clones hold 2.5% to 3.5% of the sample.

Broad study findings and their caveats: How much clinical and demographic metadata was included differed by source and by participant, and the metadata was provided uncurated.

This clonotype originated in a woman aged 25 to 45 with COVID-19, enrolled during active disease. The receptor chain draws on TRBV5-1 and TRBJ2-6; TRBD1 agrees with 8 junctional bases. Sequenced sample: peripheral blood. The nucleotide sequence reads as follows: TGCGCCAGCAGCTTGGACGCGGCCAGGGGGCGCCAGGATGGGGCCAACGTCCTGACTTTC. It is translated as CASSLDAARGRQDGANVLTF.